This TCR beta chain derives from a study of post-analysis software for immune sequencing data. General study points: Elevated frequency relative to controls characterized four to six TRBV segments in patients, TRBV5-6, TRBV5-1 and TRBV20-1 among them.

This clonotype occurred a few times. Its cognate antigen is unknown. TCR beta cDNA libraries included unique molecular identifiers. MiXCR, run by TCRdb on the PCR reads, gives a single entry per CDR3 protein. The data contain fewer than 850,000 distinct CDR3 sequences, less than 35% of them singletons. This CDR3 spans 11 amino acids. CDR1 DFQATT and CDR2 SNEGSKA come from the germline V gene (reference sequence). The V and J ends lost 7 bases and 5 bases respectively, with 11 bases between them. The gene calls are TRBV20-1 and TRBJ2-5, with D maybe TRBD1 (5 bases). The TCR originated in a girl aged 5-17 years with multiple sclerosis. Sequencing was performed on blood. In DNA form, the CDR3 reads TGCAGTGTTCAGGGCGGCGAGACCCAGTACTTC. Protein: CSVQGGETQYF.